The clone carrying this T cell receptor beta chain was seen repeatedly, ten times or more. Its specificity is not known. The data originate from a study of T cells in Graves' hyperthyroidism and ophthalmopathy. The source material, RNA transcripts, was used to amplify TCR beta CDR3 regions. The HTBI set primed first-round TCR CDR3 RT-PCR. TCRdb fed the multiplex PCR reads into MiXCR, producing one record per CDR3 protein. Among a few hundred thousand distinct CDR3 sequences listed, about 15% were seen once. CDR3 length: 15 amino acids. Germline lookup yields CDR1 SEHNR and CDR2 FQNEAQ (reference sequence). V gave up 4 bases and J gave up 3 bases; unmatched junction bases: 4. Patients having uncontrolled infection, another autoimmune disease, pregnancy or lactation were not included. Study-level results: Prediction of ophthalmopathy progression came a median approximately 6.5 months pre-onset. Most thyroid-expanded clonotypes above 0.001 were also found in blood.

The chain has TRBV7-9 and TRBJ1-4; TRBD1 aligns across 8 bases. Sequencing was done on a sample of blood. The receptor comes from a woman in her sixties with Graves' ophthalmopathy. CDR3 residues: CASSSRGRANEKLFF. As DNA, the CDR3 is TGTGCCAGCAGCTCCAGGGGGCGAGCTAATGAAAAACTGTTTTTT.